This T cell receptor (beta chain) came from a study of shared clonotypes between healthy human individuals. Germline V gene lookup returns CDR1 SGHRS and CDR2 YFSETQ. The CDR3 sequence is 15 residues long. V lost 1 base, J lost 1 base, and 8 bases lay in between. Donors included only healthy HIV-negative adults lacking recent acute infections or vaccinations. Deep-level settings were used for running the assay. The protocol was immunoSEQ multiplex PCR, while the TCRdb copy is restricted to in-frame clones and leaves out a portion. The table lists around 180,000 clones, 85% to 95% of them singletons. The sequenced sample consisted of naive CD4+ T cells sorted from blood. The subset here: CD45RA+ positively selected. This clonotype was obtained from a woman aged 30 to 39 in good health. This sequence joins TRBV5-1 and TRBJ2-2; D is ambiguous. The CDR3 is CASSLSTVNTGELFF. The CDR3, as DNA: TGCGCCAGCAGCTTGTCGACGGTGAACACCGGGGAGCTGTTTTTT.